This passage covers 18 T cell receptor beta chains from one sample sequenced in a study of cytomegalovirus exposure and HLA in healthy donors. A multiplex PCR was run with 60 Vbeta primers and 13 Jbeta primers. Assay used: immunoSEQ multiplex PCR; TCRdb lists only in-frame clones, some missing. The sample lists over 150,000 clones, 70% to 85% occurring once. The sample taken for sequencing was PBMCs. The source of these receptors is a boy under 10 years old in good health and CMV-seronegative.

The chain links TRBV13 to TRBJ2-1, with 11 positions matching TRBD2. Germline V gene sequence: CDR1 PRHDT, CDR2 FYEKMQ (reference sequence). The CDR3 length is 15 residues. Unmatched junction bases numbered 8, after V lost 5 bases and J lost 8 bases. The CDR3 region is CASSRIAGGGYEQFF. The CDR3 nucleotides read TGTGCCAGCAGCCGCATAGCGGGGGGGGGTTATGAGCAGTTCTTC.

The V call is TRBV2, the J call TRBJ2-5; 7 nucleotides line up with TRBD2. There are 15 residues in the CDR3. J was trimmed by 5 bases and V by 1 base; bases with no gene match: 7. The germline V gene encodes CDR1 SNHLY and CDR2 FYNNEI. CDR3 nucleotides: TGTGCCAGCAGTGAAGAGGGAGGGACCTGGGAGACCCAGTACTTC. The encoded protein is CASSEEGGTWETQYF.

The chain couples TRBV5-1 to TRBJ1-4; D gene uncertain. Trimming shortened V by 3 bases and J by 12 bases, and 18 bases separated the two germline ends. The CDR3 spans 14 residues. Germline values: CDR1 SGHRS, CDR2 YFSETQ. The CDR3 spells CASSSGFNIGELFF. The CDR3 DNA reads TGCGCCAGCAGCTCTGGTTTTAATATCGGAGAACTGTTTTTT.

The chain couples TRBV5-5 to TRBJ1-6; D unclear. The CDR3 is 14 residues long. CDR1 SGHKS and CDR2 YYEKEE come from the germline V gene (reference sequence). Trimming left V 1 base short and J 7 bases short, with 9 bases between. The CDR3 protein is CASSLPGPNSPLHF. In DNA, the CDR3 is TGTGCCAGCAGCTTGCCCGGTCCAAATTCACCCCTCCACTTT.

This clone turned up a few times. The rearrangement links TRBV5-8 to TRBJ2-3; tentatively, D is TRBD2 (6 bases). The CDR3 contains 16 residues. Germline values: CDR1 SGHTS, CDR2 YDEGEE. The V gene lost 0 bases and the J gene lost 9 bases, with 20 bases spanning the gap. The CDR3 DNA is TGTGCCAGCAGCTTGGCCCGAGGGGTAGCGGTCCAGACGCAGTATTTT. Its translation: CASSLARGVAVQTQYF. The full variable domain, its missing parts supplied by reference TRBV5-8 and TRBJ2-3, is EAGVTQSPTHLIKTRGQQATLRCSPISGHTSVYWYQQALGLGLQFLLWYDEGEERNRGNFPPRFSGRQFPNYSSELNVNALELEDSALYLCASSLARGVAVQTQYFGPGTRLTVL.

V usage is TRBV19 and J usage is TRBJ2-1, with 11 bases identical to TRBD2. J gave up 6 bases and V 3 bases, and 13 bases lay outside the gene matches. The CDR3 is 18 residues long. The V gene's germline CDR1 is LNHDA and CDR2 SQIVND (reference sequence). The CDR3 DNA reads TGTGCCAGTAGTATCATAGGGATGACTAGCGGGGTATTCAATGAGCAGTTCTTC. Its protein product is CASSIIGMTSGVFNEQFF.

The CDR3 region is CASSLGGRNYGYTF. The CDR3 nucleotides read TGTGCCAGCAGCTTAGGAGGCCGTAACTATGGCTACACCTTC. The chain uses TRBV7-2 and TRBJ1-2; no clear D. The CDR3 has 14 amino acids. V was shortened by 1 base and J by 1 base, with 7 bases between the two germline ends. From germline, CDR1 is SGHTA and CDR2 FQGNSA.

The rearrangement joins TRBV7-2 to TRBJ2-1; TRBD2 matches at 10 bases. The CDR3 totals 15 residues. The germline V gene has CDR1 SGHTA and CDR2 FQGNSA. Germline trimming cut 0 bases from V and 4 bases from J; bases unmatched to any gene: 0. CDR3 protein: CASSLALAGYNEQFF. The DNA for the CDR3 is TGTGCCAGCAGCTTAGCACTAGCGGGGTACAATGAGCAGTTCTTC.

The chain combines TRBV7-2 with TRBJ1-1, with TRBD1 matching over 7 bases. CDR3 size: 19 residues. CDR1 and CDR2 (germline): SGHTA, FQGNSA. The V and J ends lost 1 base and 0 bases, in that order; junction bases with no gene match: 14. The chain's CDR3 is CASSLERVDREKMNTEAFF. The CDR3 nucleotides are TGTGCCAGCAGCTTAGAGAGGGTAGACAGGGAGAAGATGAACACTGAAGCTTTCTTT.

The chain links TRBV20-1 to TRBJ1-2; D unclear. Germline V lookup: CDR1 DFQATT, CDR2 SNEGSKA (reference sequence). This CDR3 region has 10 residues. Trimming removed 6 bases from V and 5 bases from J, with 7 bases in between. The CDR3 DNA follows: TGCAGTGCGTTAGAGTATGGCTACACCTTC. It encodes CSALEYGYTF.

The CDR3 DNA reads TGTGCCAGCTCGATTGTTTCAGGGGCGGAAAATGAAAAACTGTTTTTT. The encoded protein is CASSIVSGAENEKLFF. The V call is TRBV18, the J call TRBJ1-4; a weak D match, TRBD1 (6 bases). Germline CDR1 and CDR2: KGHSH and LQKENI. Trimming shortened V by 6 bases and J by 5 bases, and 19 bases separated the two germline ends. The CDR3 length is 16 residues.

The chain recombines TRBV11-2 with TRBJ2-6; 7 nucleotides match TRBD1. The J segment lost 0 bases and the V segment lost 5 bases, leaving 10 bases of the junction unmatched. The CDR3 loop spans 18 amino acids. CDR1 is SGHAT and CDR2 is FQNNGV in the germline V gene. CDR3 amino acids: CASSPGQFPPSGANVLTF. CDR3 coding DNA: TGTGCCAGCAGCCCGGGACAGTTCCCACCCTCTGGGGCCAACGTCCTGACTTTC.

The CDR3 sequence: CASSQVAGGRPDTQYF. The DNA of the CDR3 is TGCGCCAGCAGCCAAGTAGCGGGGGGCCGTCCAGATACGCAGTATTTT. V is TRBV4-3 and J is TRBJ2-3, with 10 nucleotides matching TRBD2. Germline trimming cut 1 base from V and 4 bases from J; bases unmatched to any gene: 5. This CDR3 spans 16 amino acids. The V gene's germline CDR1 is LGHNA and CDR2 YSLEER.

The rearrangement joins TRBV6-5 to TRBJ1-3; 9 bases fit TRBD1. Germline V gene data show CDR1 as MNHEY and CDR2 as SVGAGI. V trimming: 6 bases; J trimming: 4 bases; junction bases outside the gene matches: 4. The CDR3 runs to 14 residues. This CDR3 is CASSPDRGGNTIYF. The CDR3 DNA sequence: TGTGCCAGCAGCCCGGACAGGGGCGGAAACACCATATATTTT.

V usage is TRBV7-2 and J usage is TRBJ1-1, with D perhaps TRBD1 (6 bases). Per germline, CDR1 SGHTA and CDR2 FQGNSA. CDR3 length equals 12 residues. Trimming cost V 2 bases and J 10 bases, with 11 bases left between them. The CDR3 loop is CASSLNQGRAFF. For the CDR3, the DNA is TGTGCCAGCAGCTTAAATCAGGGGAGAGCTTTCTTT.

This chain links TRBV4-2 with TRBJ2-1, with a tentative D call TRBD2 (6 bases). The V and J ends lost 11 bases and 6 bases respectively, with 17 bases between them. CDR1 and CDR2 (germline): LGHNA, YNFKEQ. This CDR3 has 13 residues. The CDR3 spells CAFGISGRNEQFF. The CDR3 bases are TGTGCCTTTGGGATTAGCGGACGCAATGAGCAGTTCTTC.

The chain has TRBV11-2 and TRBJ2-7; 8 nucleotides line up with TRBD2. Trimming cost V 1 base and J 7 bases; bases outside gene matches: 12. Germline values: CDR1 SGHAT, CDR2 FQNNGV. The CDR3 contains 16 residues. The CDR3 reads CASSLAGGVVWPEQYF. As DNA, the CDR3 is TGTGCCAGCAGCTTAGCGGGGGGGGTGGTTTGGCCGGAGCAGTACTTC.

The V gene is TRBV5-6, the J gene TRBJ2-3; TRBD1 is a possible D gene (6 bases). This CDR3 has 16 residues. Germline loops: CDR1 SGHDT, CDR2 YYEEEE. The germline V and J ends were trimmed by 0 bases and 0 bases, with 11 bases remaining between them. Written as DNA, the CDR3 is TGTGCCAGCAGCTTGGGGGGGCCTCCTAGCACAGATACGCAGTATTTT. Translating gives CASSLGGPPSTDTQYF.